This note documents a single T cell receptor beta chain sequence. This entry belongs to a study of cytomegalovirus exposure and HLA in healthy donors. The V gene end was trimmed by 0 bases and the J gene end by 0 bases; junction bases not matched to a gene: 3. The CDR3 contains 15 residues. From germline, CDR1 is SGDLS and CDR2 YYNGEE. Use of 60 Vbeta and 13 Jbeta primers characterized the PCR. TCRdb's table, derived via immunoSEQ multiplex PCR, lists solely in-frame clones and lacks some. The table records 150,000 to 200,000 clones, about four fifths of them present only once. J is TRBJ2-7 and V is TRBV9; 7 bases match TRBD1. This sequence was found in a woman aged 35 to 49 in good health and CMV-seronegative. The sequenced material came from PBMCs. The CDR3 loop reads CASSVEGAISYEQYF. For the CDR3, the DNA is TGTGCCAGCAGCGTAGAGGGGGCCATCTCCTACGAGCAGTACTTC.